The 32 T cell receptor beta chains presented below share a single source sample, sequenced in a study of shared clonotypes between healthy human individuals. TCRdb's copy holds only in-frame clones and misses some; the assay was immunoSEQ multiplex PCR. The table records some 1 million clones, about 70% of them present only once. Input material: memory CD4+ T cells sorted from blood. Sample subset: CD45RA-negative fraction. Receptor source: a man between 18 and 35 years old in good health.

The sample holds one count of this clone. V gene TRBV7-2 combines with J gene TRBJ2-5; no reliable D call. In germline, CDR1 is SGHTA, CDR2 FQGNSA. The CDR3 sequence is 14 residues long. V was trimmed by 0 bases and J by 2 bases, leaving 7 bases between them. The CDR3 DNA follows: TGTGCCAGCAGCTTAGCTGGCAGACAAGAGACCCAGTACTTC. It translates to CASSLAGRQETQYF.

J is TRBJ1-3 and V is TRBV5-8; D call uncertain. V dropped 4 bases and J dropped 4 bases, with 9 bases sitting between them. CDR3 length equals 13 residues. Germline V gene data show CDR1 as SGHTS and CDR2 as YDEGEE. In DNA form, the CDR3 reads TGTGCCAGCAGCGACCTAAGGGGAAACACCATATATTTT. This encodes CASSDLRGNTIYF.

The rearrangement links TRBV6-4 to TRBJ2-6; no definite D call. Germline CDR1 reads MRHNA; CDR2 reads SNTAGT. The CDR3 is 14 amino acids. V lost 5 bases to trimming and J lost 0 bases, with 5 bases between them. DNA for the CDR3: TGTGCCAGCAGTCGTGGCTCTGGGGCCAACGTCCTGACTTTC. Protein: CASSRGSGANVLTF.

The CDR3 bases are TGTGCCAGCAGCCCCCGGACTAGCGGGAGGGCCGGGGAGCTGTTTTTT. Protein product: CASSPRTSGRAGELFF. V and J are TRBV5-8 and TRBJ2-2, with TRBD2 matching over 15 bases. This CDR3 region has 16 residues. The germline V gene encodes CDR1 SGHTS and CDR2 YDEGEE. V lost 4 bases, J lost 6 bases, and 4 bases stayed unmatched. Filled out from reference TRBV5-8 and TRBJ2-2, the complete variable domain reads EAGVTQSPTHLIKTRGQQATLRCSPISGHTSVYWYQQALGLGLQFLLWYDEGEERNRGNFPPRFSGRQFPNYSSELNVNALELEDSALYLCASSPRTSGRAGELFFGEGSRLTVL.

On this clone itself: In the same sample, other DNA sequences code for this CDR3. The chain uses TRBV19 and TRBJ1-2; 11 bases agree with TRBD1. CDR3 length: 13 residues. V was pared by 6 bases and J by 4 bases, with 1 base of the junction left unmatched. CDR1 is LNHDA, CDR2 SQIVND, per germline (reference sequence). The CDR3 nucleotides are TGTGCCAGTAGAGGGACAGGGGGCTATGGCTACACCTTC. Encoded protein: CASRGTGGYGYTF.

The chain is built from TRBV4-1 and TRBJ2-1, with TRBD2 matching over 13 bases. The junction had 4 bases not matched to a gene; V was cut back by 0 bases and J by 8 bases. The germline CDR1 and CDR2 sequences are MGHRA and YSYEKL. The CDR3 has 16 residues. CDR3 residues: CASSQEGTSGVYEQFF. CDR3 bases: TGCGCCAGCAGCCAAGAGGGGACTAGCGGGGTATATGAGCAGTTCTTC.

This clone has more than one count but fewer than ten. In DNA, the CDR3 is TGTGCCAGCAGCGTAGGGCAGGAAGGGGTACGCACTGAAGCTTTCTTT. Translated: CASSVGQEGVRTEAFF. The J gene is TRBJ1-1, the V gene TRBV9, with D perhaps TRBD1 (5 bases). CDR3 size: 16 residues. The V gene's germline CDR1 is SGDLS and CDR2 YYNGEE. Deletions cut 0 bases from V and 4 bases from J, with 16 bases between. The variable domain in full, completed from reference TRBV9 and TRBJ1-1, reads DSGVTQTPKHLITATGQRVTLRCSPRSGDLSVYWYQQSLDQGLQFLIQYYNGEERAKGNILERFSAQQFPDLHSELNLSSLELGDSALYFCASSVGQEGVRTEAFFGQGTRLTVV.

For this clone: Other DNA sequences from this sample encode an identical CDR3 as well. This chain joins TRBV29-1 and TRBJ2-5, with no clear D. Germline V gives CDR1 SQVTM, CDR2 ANQGSEA. Trimming took off 6 bases at V and 5 bases at J, with 4 bases between the two ends. The CDR3 runs 9 residues. The CDR3: CSVGETQYF. The DNA of the CDR3 is TGCAGCGTCGGGGAGACCCAGTACTTC.

The chain couples TRBV28 to TRBJ2-6; no reliable D call. Trimming pared 6 bases from V and 2 bases from J, leaving 8 bases between. CDR1 and CDR2 (germline): MDHEN, SYDVKM. This CDR3 is 14 amino acids long. CDR3 residues: CASSLSAGANVLTF. CDR3 bases: TGTGCCAGCAGCCTCAGCGCTGGGGCCAACGTCCTGACTTTC.

This clone has only a few counts. The rearrangement joins TRBV11-2 to TRBJ1-2, with D tentatively TRBD1 (6 bases). The CDR3 totals 11 residues. Germline V gene lookup returns CDR1 SGHAT and CDR2 FQNNGV. Trimming removed 1 base at V and 13 bases at J, with 10 bases between. Written as DNA, the CDR3 is TGTGCCAGCAGCTTAGGCTGGGGGGCCACCTTC. Encoded protein: CASSLGWGATF.

This sequence joins TRBV6-1 and TRBJ2-3; D is perhaps TRBD2 (7 bases). The germline V and J ends were trimmed by 1 base and 11 bases, with 19 bases remaining between them. From germline, CDR1 is MNHNS and CDR2 SASEGT. CDR3 length: 15 amino acids. CDR3 in amino acids: CASSEEVGGGLKQYF. The CDR3 DNA sequence: TGTGCCAGCAGTGAAGAAGTAGGGGGGGGCCTAAAGCAGTATTTT.

V usage is TRBV14 and J usage is TRBJ2-7; the D gene is possibly TRBD2 (6 bases). The V gene lost 4 bases and the J gene lost 0 bases, with 10 bases spanning the gap. CDR3 length: 14 residues. In germline, CDR1 is SGHDN, CDR2 FVKESK. The CDR3 nucleotides are TGTGCCAGCAGCCCTCTAGCGATCTCCTACGAGCAGTACTTC. Translation: CASSPLAISYEQYF.

The chain combines TRBV5-4 with TRBJ2-1; 11 bases match TRBD2. The CDR3 spans 16 residues. CDR1 is SGHNT and CDR2 is YYREEE in the germline V gene (reference sequence). J lost 8 bases, V lost 0 bases, and 7 bases had no gene match. Here the CDR3 DNA reads TGTGCCAGCAGCTTGGGCCTAGCGGGGGGCCAGGATGAGCAGTTCTTC. Protein sequence: CASSLGLAGGQDEQFF.

The rearrangement links TRBV7-8 to TRBJ2-2, with D perhaps assigned TRBD1 or TRBD2 (5 bases each). This CDR3 region has 18 residues. Germline CDR1 is SGHVS and CDR2 is FQNEAQ. V was clipped by 7 bases and J by 2 bases, with 23 bases between them. The CDR3 is CASTTNRDPGINTGELFF. In DNA form, the CDR3 reads TGTGCCAGCACCACCAACCGGGACCCCGGCATAAACACCGGGGAGCTGTTTTTT.

The chain recombines TRBV16 with TRBJ2-4; D remains ambiguous. The CDR3 has 16 residues. V gave up 0 bases and J gave up 0 bases, with 9 bases separating them. Germline V gives CDR1 KGHSY, CDR2 FQNENV. In DNA form, the CDR3 reads TGTGCCAGCAGCCAATCTGCAGACCAAGCCAAAAACATTCAGTACTTC. Encoded protein: CASSQSADQAKNIQYF. Full variable domain (outside the CDR3, taken from reference TRBV16 and TRBJ2-4): GEEVAQTPKHLVRGEGQKAKLYCAPIKGHSYVFWYQQVLKNEFKFLISFQNENVFDETGMPKERFSAKCLPNSPCSLEIQATKLEDSAVYFCASSQSADQAKNIQYFGAGTRLSVL.

The chain has TRBV11-3 and TRBJ2-1; 9 nucleotides agree with TRBD1. The CDR3 covers 17 residues. The J segment lost 8 bases and the V segment lost 1 base, leaving 12 bases of the junction unmatched. Germline CDR1 SGHNT, CDR2 YENEEA. The CDR3 DNA is TGTGCCAGCAGCTTAGGGGACAGGGTGCGTCGGATCGATGAGCAGTTCTTC. Translating it yields CASSLGDRVRRIDEQFF.

V usage is TRBV30 and J usage is TRBJ2-3; 9 positions agree with TRBD1. Trimming removed 2 bases from V and 4 bases from J; junction bases left unmatched: 7. Per the germline V gene, CDR1 is GTSNPN and CDR2 is SVGIG (reference sequence). The CDR3 consists of 15 residues. The CDR3 here is CAWSKGQGRADTQYF. DNA of the CDR3: TGTGCCTGGAGTAAGGGACAGGGAAGGGCAGATACGCAGTATTTT.

This chain joins TRBV7-2 and TRBJ1-3; D gene unclear. CDR1 is SGHTA and CDR2 is FQGNSA in the germline V gene. The V end was cut by 4 bases, the J end by 0 bases, with 7 bases between. CDR3 length equals 14 residues. The CDR3 DNA follows: TGTGCCAGCAGCTACGACAACTCTGGAAACACCATATATTTT. It is translated as CASSYDNSGNTIYF.

As to this clone: This CDR3 is also generated by other DNA sequences in the sample. V is TRBV5-1 and J is TRBJ1-1, with TRBD1 matching 7 bases. This CDR3 has 14 residues. Germline CDR1 SGHRS, CDR2 YFSETQ. J lost 2 bases, V lost 2 bases, and 3 bases had no gene match. This CDR3 is CASSLGQANTEAFF. DNA of the CDR3: TGCGCCAGCAGCTTAGGACAGGCCAACACTGAAGCTTTCTTT.

V usage is TRBV6-5 and J usage is TRBJ1-5; 11 positions match TRBD1. V dropped 8 bases and J dropped 6; count of bases not matched to a gene: 3. The CDR3 spans 13 residues. Germline assignment: CDR1 MNHEY and CDR2 SVGAGI. In nucleotides, the CDR3 is TGTGCCAGCGGACAGGGGGCAAGTCAGCCCCAGCATTTT. It is translated as CASGQGASQPQHF.

The DNA of the CDR3 is TGTGCCAGCAGAGGACGGACAACTAATGAAAAACTGTTTTTT. It yields the protein CASRGRTTNEKLFF. The chain links TRBV6-5 to TRBJ1-4; D gene uncertain. The CDR3 extends over 14 amino acids. The germline gives CDR1 MNHEY, CDR2 SVGAGI. V was pared by 6 bases and J by 0 bases, with 8 bases between.

This chain links TRBV4-3 with TRBJ2-5; D remains ambiguous. From germline, CDR1 is LGHNA and CDR2 YSLEER. V was cut by 0 bases and J by 5 bases, with 13 bases left in between. The CDR3 runs to 15 residues. In nucleotides, the CDR3 is TGCGCCAGCAGCCAAGATTGGCTAGAAGGCGAGACCCAGTACTTC. This gives the protein CASSQDWLEGETQYF.

The chain joins TRBV5-4 to TRBJ2-1; TRBD2 matches at 8 bases. Losses at the gene ends were 0 bases for V and 3 bases for J; bases not matched to a gene: 8. Germline V gene lookup returns CDR1 SGHNT and CDR2 YYREEE (reference sequence). This CDR3 has 17 amino acids. The CDR3 region has the DNA TGTGCCAGCAGCTTGGATCTCAGCGGGGGCCTCTACAATGAGCAGTTCTTC. Translation: CASSLDLSGGLYNEQFF.

In its sample, this clone was seen a few times. The chain is built from TRBV29-1 and TRBJ1-2; 12 positions match TRBD1. Looked up from germline, CDR1 is SQVTM and CDR2 is ANQGSEA. This CDR3 is built from 13 residues. Trimming cost V 6 bases and J 7 bases; bases outside gene matches: 6. In DNA form, the CDR3 reads TGCAGCGTAGTGGGACAGGGGGCTAGTGGCTACACCTTC. Translation: CSVVGQGASGYTF.

In DNA, the CDR3 is TGTGCCAGCAGCCTTAGCGGGGGGGCAGTCGGGGAGCTGTTTTTT. Its translation: CASSLSGGAVGELFF. The J gene is TRBJ2-2, the V gene TRBV7-2; TRBD2 matches at 11 bases. V lost 5 bases and J lost 7; bases outside the gene matches: 6. Germline lookup yields CDR1 SGHTA and CDR2 FQGNSA. There are 15 residues in the CDR3.

The CDR3, as DNA: TGTGCCAGCAGTCCTACAGGGGCCTTCTACAATGAGCAGTTCTTC. It yields the protein CASSPTGAFYNEQFF. This sequence joins TRBV6-5 and TRBJ2-1, with 7 bases aligning to TRBD1. The junction had 7 bases not matched to a gene; V was cut back by 5 bases and J by 3 bases. The CDR3 extends over 15 amino acids. Germline CDR1 and CDR2: MNHEY and SVGAGI.

CDR3 DNA: TGTGCCAGCAGTGAAGCCGCCCGGGACAGGGGTAACGAGCAGTACTTC. Amino acids: CASSEAARDRGNEQYF. V gene TRBV6-1 combines with J gene TRBJ2-7; 10 bases fit TRBD1. The CDR3 extends over 16 amino acids. CDR1 and CDR2 from the germline V gene are MNHNS and SASEGT. V trimming: 0 bases; J trimming: 5 bases; junction bases outside the gene matches: 7.

CDR3 residues: CASSRSEEIGKLFF. CDR3 bases: TGTGCCAGCAGCCGCTCTGAGGAGATCGGAAAACTGTTTTTT. The rearrangement joins TRBV11-2 to TRBJ1-4; no reliable D call. Trimming removed 5 bases at V and 10 bases at J, with 17 bases between. This CDR3 has 14 residues. CDR1 and CDR2 from the germline V gene are SGHAT and FQNNGV.

The genes are TRBV5-6 and TRBJ2-5; a possible D gene is TRBD2 (5 bases). V lost 2 bases, J lost 7 bases, and 12 bases lay in between. CDR1 and CDR2 (germline): SGHDT, YYEEEE. The CDR3 runs to 13 residues. In DNA, the CDR3 is TGTGCCAGCAGCTTTTTTTGGGCGGGGACCCAGTACTTC. It yields the protein CASSFFWAGTQYF.

This rearrangement joins TRBV5-1 to TRBJ2-1; D is possibly TRBD2 (5 bases). V lost 0 bases, J lost 5 bases, and 6 bases lay in between. This CDR3 is built from 13 residues. Germline V gene data show CDR1 as SGHRS and CDR2 as YFSETQ. CDR3 in amino acids: CASSLGRDNEQFF. CDR3 coding DNA: TGCGCCAGCAGCTTGGGGCGGGACAATGAGCAGTTCTTC.

The chain recombines TRBV30 with TRBJ2-4, with D tentatively TRBD1 (6 bases). The CDR3 has 13 residues. V lost 7 bases and J 1 base, leaving 11 bases between the germline ends. The germline gives CDR1 GTSNPN, CDR2 SVGIG (reference sequence). In nucleotides, the CDR3 is TGTGCCTTGCAGGGGACCGCCAAAAACATTCAGTACTTC. This sequence encodes CALQGTAKNIQYF.

This chain joins TRBV10-3 and TRBJ2-7; tentative D call: TRBD1 (5 bases). The V end lost 5 bases, the J end lost 6 bases, and 14 bases lay between the germline ends. This CDR3 is 13 amino acids long. Germline CDR1 and CDR2: ENHRY and SYGVKD. DNA of the CDR3: TGTGCCATCAGTACCGACAGAAATGCCGAGCAGTACTTC. Protein sequence: CAISTDRNAEQYF.